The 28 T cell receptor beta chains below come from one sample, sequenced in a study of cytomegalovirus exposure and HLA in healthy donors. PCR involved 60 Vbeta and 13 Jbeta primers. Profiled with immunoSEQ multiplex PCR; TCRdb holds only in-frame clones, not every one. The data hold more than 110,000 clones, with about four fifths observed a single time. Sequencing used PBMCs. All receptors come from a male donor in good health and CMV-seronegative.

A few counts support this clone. The CDR3 loop reads CASSLDSYSQYF. The CDR3 nucleotides read TGCGCCAGCAGCTTGGACTCCTATTCCCAGTACTTC. The chain combines TRBV5-1 with TRBJ2-5, with unresolved D. This CDR3 is built from 12 residues. V was pared by 0 bases and J by 9 bases, with 9 bases between. Germline loops: CDR1 SGHRS, CDR2 YFSETQ.

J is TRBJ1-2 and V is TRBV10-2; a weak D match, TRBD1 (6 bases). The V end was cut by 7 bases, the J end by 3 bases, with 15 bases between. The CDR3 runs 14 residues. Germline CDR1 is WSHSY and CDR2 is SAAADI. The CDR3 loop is CASKETGLDYGYTF. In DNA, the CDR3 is TGCGCCAGCAAGGAGACAGGTCTTGACTATGGCTACACCTTC.

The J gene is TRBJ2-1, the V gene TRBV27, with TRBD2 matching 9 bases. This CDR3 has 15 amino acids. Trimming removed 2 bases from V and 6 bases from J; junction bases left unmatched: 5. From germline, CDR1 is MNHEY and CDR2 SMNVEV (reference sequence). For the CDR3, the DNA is TGTGCCAGCAGTTTAGCCGGACTAGCGACCAATGAGCAGTTCTTC. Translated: CASSLAGLATNEQFF.

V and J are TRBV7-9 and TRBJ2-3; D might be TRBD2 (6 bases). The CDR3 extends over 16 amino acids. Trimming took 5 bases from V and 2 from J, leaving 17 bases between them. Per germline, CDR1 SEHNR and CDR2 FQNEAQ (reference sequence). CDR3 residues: CASSARNGGDTDTQYF. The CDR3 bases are TGTGCCAGCAGCGCGCGCAACGGGGGAGACACAGATACGCAGTATTTT.

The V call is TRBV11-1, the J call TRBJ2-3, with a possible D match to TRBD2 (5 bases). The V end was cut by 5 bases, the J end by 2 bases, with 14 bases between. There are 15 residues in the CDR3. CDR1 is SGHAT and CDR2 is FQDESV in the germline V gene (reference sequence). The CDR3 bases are TGTGCCAGCAGCCCCAGGAGGTGGACCACAGATACGCAGTATTTT. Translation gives CASSPRRWTTDTQYF.

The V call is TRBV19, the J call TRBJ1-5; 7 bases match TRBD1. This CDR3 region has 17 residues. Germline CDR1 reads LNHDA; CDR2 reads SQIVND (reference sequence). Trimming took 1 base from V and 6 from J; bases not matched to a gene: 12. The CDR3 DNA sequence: TGTGCCAGTAGTATAGTCTCGTCAGGGGGATTGAGTCAGCCCCAGCATTTT. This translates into CASSIVSSGGLSQPQHF.

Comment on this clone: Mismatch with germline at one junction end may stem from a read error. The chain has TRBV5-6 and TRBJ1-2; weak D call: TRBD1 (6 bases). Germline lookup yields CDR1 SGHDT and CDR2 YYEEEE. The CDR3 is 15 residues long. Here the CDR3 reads CPSSVDSFAGYGYTF. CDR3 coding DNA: TGTCCCAGCAGCGTGGACAGTTTCGCCGGCTATGGCTACACCTTC.

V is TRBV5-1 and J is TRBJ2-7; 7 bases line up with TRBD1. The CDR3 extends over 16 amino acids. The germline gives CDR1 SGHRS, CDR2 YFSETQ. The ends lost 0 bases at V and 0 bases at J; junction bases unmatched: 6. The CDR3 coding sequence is TGCGCCAGCAGCTTGGACGAGGGGGCTTTCTCCTACGAGCAGTACTTC. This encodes CASSLDEGAFSYEQYF. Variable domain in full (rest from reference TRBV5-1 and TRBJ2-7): KAGVTQTPRYLIKTRGQQVTLSCSPISGHRSVSWYQQTPGQGLQFLFEYFSETQRNKGNFPGRFSGRQFSNSRSEMNVSTLELGDSALYLCASSLDEGAFSYEQYFGPGTRLTVT.

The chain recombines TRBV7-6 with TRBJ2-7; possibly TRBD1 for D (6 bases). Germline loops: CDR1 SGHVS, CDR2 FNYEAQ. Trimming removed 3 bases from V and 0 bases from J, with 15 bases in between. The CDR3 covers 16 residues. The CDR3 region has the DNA TGTGCCAGCAGCTTTGGTGACAGGTCAAGCTCCTACGAGCAGTACTTC. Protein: CASSFGDRSSSYEQYF.

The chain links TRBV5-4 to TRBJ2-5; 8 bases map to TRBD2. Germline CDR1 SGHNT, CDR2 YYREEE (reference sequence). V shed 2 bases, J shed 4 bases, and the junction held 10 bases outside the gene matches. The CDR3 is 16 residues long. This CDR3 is CASSLVVGGGIETQYF. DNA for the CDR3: TGTGCCAGCAGCTTAGTAGTAGGCGGGGGGATAGAGACCCAGTACTTC.

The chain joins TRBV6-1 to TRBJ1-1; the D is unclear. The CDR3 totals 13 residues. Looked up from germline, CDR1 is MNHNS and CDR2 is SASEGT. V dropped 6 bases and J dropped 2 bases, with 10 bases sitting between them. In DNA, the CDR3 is TGTGCCAGCAGCTTGGAGGGAAACACTGAAGCTTTCTTT. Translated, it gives CASSLEGNTEAFF.

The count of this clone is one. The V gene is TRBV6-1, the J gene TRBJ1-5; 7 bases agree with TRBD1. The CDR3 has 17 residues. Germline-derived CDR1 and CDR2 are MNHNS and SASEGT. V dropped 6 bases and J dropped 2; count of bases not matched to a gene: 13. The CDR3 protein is CASRELPLGQGNQPQHF. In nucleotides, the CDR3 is TGTGCCAGCAGAGAACTTCCCCTCGGACAGGGCAATCAGCCCCAGCATTTT.

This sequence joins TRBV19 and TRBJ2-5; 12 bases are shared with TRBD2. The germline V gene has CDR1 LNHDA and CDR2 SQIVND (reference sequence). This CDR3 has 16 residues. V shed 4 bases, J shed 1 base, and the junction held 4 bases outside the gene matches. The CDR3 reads CASSKPSGGAQETQYF. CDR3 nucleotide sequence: TGTGCCAGTAGTAAACCTAGCGGGGGGGCCCAAGAGACCCAGTACTTC.

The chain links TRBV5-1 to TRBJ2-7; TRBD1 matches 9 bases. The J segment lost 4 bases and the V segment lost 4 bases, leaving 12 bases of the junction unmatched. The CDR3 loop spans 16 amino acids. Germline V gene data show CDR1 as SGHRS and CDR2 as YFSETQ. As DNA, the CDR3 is TGCGCCAGCAGCCCCCAGACGGGACAGGGTATGTACGAGCAGTACTTC. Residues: CASSPQTGQGMYEQYF.

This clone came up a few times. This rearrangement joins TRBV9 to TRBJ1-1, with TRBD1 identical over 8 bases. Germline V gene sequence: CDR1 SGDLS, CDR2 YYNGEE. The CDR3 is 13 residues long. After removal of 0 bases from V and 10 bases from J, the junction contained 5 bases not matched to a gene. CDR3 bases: TGTGCCAGCAGCGTAGGAACAGGGGGGGGAGCTTTCTTT. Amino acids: CASSVGTGGGAFF. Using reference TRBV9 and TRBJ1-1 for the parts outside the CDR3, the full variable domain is DSGVTQTPKHLITATGQRVTLRCSPRSGDLSVYWYQQSLDQGLQFLIQYYNGEERAKGNILERFSAQQFPDLHSELNLSSLELGDSALYFCASSVGTGGGAFFGQGTRLTVV.

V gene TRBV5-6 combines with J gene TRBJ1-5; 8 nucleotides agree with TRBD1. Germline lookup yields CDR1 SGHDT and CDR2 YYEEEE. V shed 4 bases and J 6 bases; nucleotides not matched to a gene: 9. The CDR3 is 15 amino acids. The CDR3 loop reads CASSPTGQGGQPQHF. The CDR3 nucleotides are TGTGCCAGCAGCCCTACCGGACAGGGCGGTCAGCCCCAGCATTTT.

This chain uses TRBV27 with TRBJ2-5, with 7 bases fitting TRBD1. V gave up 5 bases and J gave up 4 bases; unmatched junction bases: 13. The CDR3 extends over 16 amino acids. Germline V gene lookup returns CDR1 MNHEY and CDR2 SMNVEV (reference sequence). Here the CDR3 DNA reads TGTGCCAGCAGTCCCTTAGACAGGGCCCGAAGAGAGACCCAGTACTTC. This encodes CASSPLDRARRETQYF.

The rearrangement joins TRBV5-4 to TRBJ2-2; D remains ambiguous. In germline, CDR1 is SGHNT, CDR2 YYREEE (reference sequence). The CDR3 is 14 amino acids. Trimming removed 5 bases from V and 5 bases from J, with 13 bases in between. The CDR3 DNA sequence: TGTGCCAGCAGTCTCCCCGAGGTAACCGGGGAGCTGTTTTTT. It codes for CASSLPEVTGELFF.

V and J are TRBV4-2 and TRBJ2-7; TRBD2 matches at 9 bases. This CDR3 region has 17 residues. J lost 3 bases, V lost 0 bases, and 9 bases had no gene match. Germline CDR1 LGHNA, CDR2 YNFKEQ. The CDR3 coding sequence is TGTGCCAGCAGCCAAGACCCCCCTAGCGGGATTAACTACGAGCAGTACTTC. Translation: CASSQDPPSGINYEQYF.

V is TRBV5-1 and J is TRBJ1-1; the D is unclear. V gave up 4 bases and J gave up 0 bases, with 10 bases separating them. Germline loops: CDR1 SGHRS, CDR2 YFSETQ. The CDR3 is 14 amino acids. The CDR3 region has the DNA TGCGCCAGCAGCCCCCCCCGGTTGAACACTGAAGCTTTCTTT. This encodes CASSPPRLNTEAFF.

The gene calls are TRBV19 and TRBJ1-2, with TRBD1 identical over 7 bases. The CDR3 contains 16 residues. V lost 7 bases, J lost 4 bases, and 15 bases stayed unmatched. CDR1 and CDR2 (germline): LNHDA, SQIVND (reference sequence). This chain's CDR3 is CASTDNPGGPLYGYTF. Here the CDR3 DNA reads TGTGCCAGTACCGACAACCCAGGGGGACCCCTCTATGGCTACACCTTC.

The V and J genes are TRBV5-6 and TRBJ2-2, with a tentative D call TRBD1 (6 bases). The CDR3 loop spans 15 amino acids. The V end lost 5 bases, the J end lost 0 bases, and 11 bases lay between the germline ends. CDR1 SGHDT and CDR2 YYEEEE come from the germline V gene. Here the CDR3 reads CASRFTGPNTGELFF. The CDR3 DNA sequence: TGTGCCAGCAGATTCACAGGGCCGAACACCGGGGAGCTGTTTTTT.

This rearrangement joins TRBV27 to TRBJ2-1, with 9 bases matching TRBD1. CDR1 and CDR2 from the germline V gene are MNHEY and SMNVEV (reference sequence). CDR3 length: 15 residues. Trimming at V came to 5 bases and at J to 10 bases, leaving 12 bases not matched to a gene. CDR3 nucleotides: TGTGCCAGCAGTGCGCCCGGGACAGGGAAGTGGGAGCAGTTCTTC. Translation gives CASSAPGTGKWEQFF.

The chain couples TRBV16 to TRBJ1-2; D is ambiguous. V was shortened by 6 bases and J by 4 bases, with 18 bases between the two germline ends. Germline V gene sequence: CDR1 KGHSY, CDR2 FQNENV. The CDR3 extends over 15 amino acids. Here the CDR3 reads CASSPGEERGYGYTF. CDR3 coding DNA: TGTGCCAGCAGTCCCGGGGAGGAAAGAGGCTATGGCTACACCTTC.

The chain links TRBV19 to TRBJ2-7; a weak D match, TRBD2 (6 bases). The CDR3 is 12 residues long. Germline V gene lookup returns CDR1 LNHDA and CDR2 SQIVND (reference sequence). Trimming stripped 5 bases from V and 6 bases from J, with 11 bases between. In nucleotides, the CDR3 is TGTGCCAGTAGTTGGGGGGTTGGCGAGCAGTACTTC. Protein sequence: CASSWGVGEQYF.

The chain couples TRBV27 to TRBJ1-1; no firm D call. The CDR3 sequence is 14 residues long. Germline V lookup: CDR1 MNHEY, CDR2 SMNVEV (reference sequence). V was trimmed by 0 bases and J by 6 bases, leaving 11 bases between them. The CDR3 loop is CASSLSRVGSEAFF. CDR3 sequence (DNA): TGTGCCAGCAGTTTATCGAGGGTGGGCTCTGAAGCTTTCTTT.

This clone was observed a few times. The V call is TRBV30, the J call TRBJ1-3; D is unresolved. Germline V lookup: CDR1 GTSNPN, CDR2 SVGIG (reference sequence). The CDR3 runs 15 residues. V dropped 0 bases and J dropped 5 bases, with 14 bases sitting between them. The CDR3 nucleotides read TGTGCCTGGAGTGTCGGTTTACAGAGCAGAAACACCATATATTTT. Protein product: CAWSVGLQSRNTIYF. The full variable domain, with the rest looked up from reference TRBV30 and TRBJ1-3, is SQTIHQWPATLVQPVGSPLSLECTVEGTSNPNLYWYRQAAGRGLQLLFYSVGIGQISSEVPQNLSASRPQDRQFILSSKKLLLSDSGFYLCAWSVGLQSRNTIYFGEGSWLTVV.

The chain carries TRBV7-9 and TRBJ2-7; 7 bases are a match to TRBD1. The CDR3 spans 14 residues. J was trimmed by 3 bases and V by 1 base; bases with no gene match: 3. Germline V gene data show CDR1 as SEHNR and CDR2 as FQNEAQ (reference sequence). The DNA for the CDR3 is TGTGCCAGCAGCTTAGGACAGGGAAACTACGAGCAGTACTTC. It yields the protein CASSLGQGNYEQYF.